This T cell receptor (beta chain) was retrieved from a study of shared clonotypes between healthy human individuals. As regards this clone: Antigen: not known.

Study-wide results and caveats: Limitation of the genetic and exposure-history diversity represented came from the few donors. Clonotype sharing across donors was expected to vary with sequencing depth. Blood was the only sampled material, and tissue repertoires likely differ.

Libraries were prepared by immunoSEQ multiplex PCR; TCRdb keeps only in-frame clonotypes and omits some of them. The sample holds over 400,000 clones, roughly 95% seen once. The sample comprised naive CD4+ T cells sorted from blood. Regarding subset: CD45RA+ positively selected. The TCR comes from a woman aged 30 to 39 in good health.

CDR3 in amino acids: CASRHLRQRTYNEQFF. The CDR3, as DNA: TGTGCCAGCAGACATCTCCGGCAAAGGACCTACAATGAGCAGTTCTTC. The chain has TRBV27 and TRBJ2-1; D remains ambiguous. Germline V gene data show CDR1 as MNHEY and CDR2 as SMNVEV (reference sequence). The CDR3 is made up of 16 amino acids. Trimming took off 6 bases at V and 2 bases at J, with 17 bases between the two ends.